The clone carrying this TCR beta chain was seen a few times. The antigen is not known. This sample is part of a study of cytomegalovirus exposure and HLA in healthy donors. The study, taken as a whole, reports: TCR beta chain V- and J-gene trimming was linked, in a later analysis, to a missense variant in DCLRE1C.

The study ran its PCR with 60 Vbeta and 13 Jbeta primers. Here immunoSEQ multiplex PCR was the method, and the copy in TCRdb shows in-frame clones only, minus some. The sample lists some 78,000 clones, over 70% seen once, with 7.5% to 9.5% in the top ten. The CDR3 is 16 amino acids. Deletions cut 0 bases from V and 3 bases from J, with 14 bases between. Germline CDR1 is MNHEY and CDR2 is SVGAGI. Unrecorded immune exposures were likely, despite nominal health at sampling. Sequenced: PBMCs. The chain links TRBV6-5 to TRBJ1-2; D not certain. The sequence was obtained from a man aged 35-49 years in good health and CMV-seropositive. Here the CDR3 DNA reads TGTGCCAGCAGTTACTCCCATGAACGTCGGGACTATGGCTACACCTTC. It yields the protein CASSYSHERRDYGYTF.